In this sample, the clone carrying this T cell receptor (beta chain) turned up once. Using a J-beta primer mix together with a sample-barcoded 5' primer, a second PCR was run for about 7 to 12 cycles. TCRdb reprocessed the 5' RACE reads via MiXCR and lists one record per CDR3 protein. The repertoire includes fewer than 1 million distinct CDR3 sequences, around 43% of them detected once, and approximately 19% sits in the top ten. This sample was included in a study of blood T cells in healthy people across ages. Germline V gene lookup returns CDR1 MGHDK and CDR2 SYGVNS. The V end lost 6 bases, the J end lost 0 bases, and 8 bases lay between the germline ends. The CDR3 length is 14 residues.

Input material: blood. J is TRBJ2-2 and V is TRBV25-1; D is ambiguous. The sequence came from a man in his 60s in good health. CDR3 protein: CASRPTANTGELFF. DNA of the CDR3: TGTGCCAGCAGGCCTACCGCGAACACCGGGGAGCTGTTTTTT. Together with reference TRBV25-1 and TRBJ2-2, the CDR3 gives the full variable domain: EADIYQTPRYLVIGTGKKITLECSQTMGHDKMYWYQQDPGMELHLIHYSYGVNSTEKGDLSSESTVSRIRTEHFPLTLESARPSHTSQYLCASRPTANTGELFFGEGSRLTVL.